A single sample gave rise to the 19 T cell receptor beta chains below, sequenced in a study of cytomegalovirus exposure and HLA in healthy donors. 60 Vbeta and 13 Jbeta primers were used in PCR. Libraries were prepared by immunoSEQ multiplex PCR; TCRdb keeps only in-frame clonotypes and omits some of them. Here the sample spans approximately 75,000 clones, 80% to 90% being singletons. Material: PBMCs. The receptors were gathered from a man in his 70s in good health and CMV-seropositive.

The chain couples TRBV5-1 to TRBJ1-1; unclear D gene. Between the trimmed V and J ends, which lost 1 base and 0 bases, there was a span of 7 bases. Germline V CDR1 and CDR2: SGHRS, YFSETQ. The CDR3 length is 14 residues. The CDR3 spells CASSLQALNTEAFF. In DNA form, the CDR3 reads TGCGCCAGCAGCTTGCAGGCGCTGAACACTGAAGCTTTCTTT.

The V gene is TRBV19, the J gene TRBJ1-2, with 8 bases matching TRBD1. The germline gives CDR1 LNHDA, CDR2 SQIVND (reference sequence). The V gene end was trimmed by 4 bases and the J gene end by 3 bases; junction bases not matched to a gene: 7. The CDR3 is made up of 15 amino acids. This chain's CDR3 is CASSKPETGDYGYTF. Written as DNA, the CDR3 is TGTGCCAGTAGTAAACCTGAGACAGGGGACTATGGCTACACCTTC.

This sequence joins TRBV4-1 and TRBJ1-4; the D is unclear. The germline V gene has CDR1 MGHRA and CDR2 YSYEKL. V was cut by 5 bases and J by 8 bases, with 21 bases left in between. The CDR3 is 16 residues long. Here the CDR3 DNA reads TGCGCCAGCAGCTCACTGCCGGGCCCTAAGCGGGAAAAACTGTTTTTT. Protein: CASSSLPGPKREKLFF.

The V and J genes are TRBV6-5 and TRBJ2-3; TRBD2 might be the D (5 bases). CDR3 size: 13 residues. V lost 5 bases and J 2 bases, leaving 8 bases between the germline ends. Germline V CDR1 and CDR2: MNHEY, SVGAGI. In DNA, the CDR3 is TGTGCCAGCAGTCGGACTTCCACAGATACGCAGTATTTT. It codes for CASSRTSTDTQYF.

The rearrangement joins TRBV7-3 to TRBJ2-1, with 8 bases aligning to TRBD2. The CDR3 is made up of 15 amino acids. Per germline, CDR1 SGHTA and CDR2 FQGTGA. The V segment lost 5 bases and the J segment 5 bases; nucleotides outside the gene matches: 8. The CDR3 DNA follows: TGTGCCAGCAGCGGACAAGCGGGAGTGAACAATGAGCAGTTCTTC. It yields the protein CASSGQAGVNNEQFF.

In DNA form, the CDR3 reads TGTGCCAGCAGCTCGGGTTACACAGGGCCAAATGAAAAACTGTTTTTT. Its translation is CASSSGYTGPNEKLFF. The chain is built from TRBV5-4 and TRBJ1-4, with D possibly TRBD1 on 6 matching bases. Germline assignment: CDR1 SGHNT and CDR2 YYREEE (reference sequence). The CDR3 consists of 16 residues. Trimming left V 3 bases short and J 5 bases short, with 17 bases between. The variable domain in full, completed from reference TRBV5-4 and TRBJ1-4, reads ETGVTQSPTHLIKTRGQQVTLRCSSQSGHNTVSWYQQALGQGPQFIFQYYREEENGRGNFPPRFSGLQFPNYSSELNVNALELDDSALYLCASSSGYTGPNEKLFFGSGTQLSVL.

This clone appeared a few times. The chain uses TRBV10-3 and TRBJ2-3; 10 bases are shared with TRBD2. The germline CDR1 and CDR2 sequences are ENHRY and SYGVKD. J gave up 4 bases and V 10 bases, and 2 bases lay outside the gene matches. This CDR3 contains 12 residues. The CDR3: CATSGRADTQYF. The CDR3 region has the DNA TGTGCCACCAGCGGGAGGGCAGATACGCAGTATTTT.

The CDR3 protein is CASRPGQGRNTGELFF. The CDR3 DNA follows: TGCGCCAGCCGCCCAGGGCAGGGTCGGAACACCGGGGAGCTGTTTTTT. The chain recombines TRBV5-1 with TRBJ2-2, with D maybe TRBD1 (5 bases). This CDR3 comprises 16 residues. The germline gives CDR1 SGHRS, CDR2 YFSETQ. V was shortened by 7 bases and J by 1 base, with 17 bases between the two germline ends.

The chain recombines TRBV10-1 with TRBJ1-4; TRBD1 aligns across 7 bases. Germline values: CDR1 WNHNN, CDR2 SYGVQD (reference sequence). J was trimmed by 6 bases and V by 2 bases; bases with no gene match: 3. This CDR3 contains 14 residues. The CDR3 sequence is CASSEEGADEKLFF. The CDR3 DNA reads TGCGCCAGCAGTGAGGAGGGGGCGGATGAAAAACTGTTTTTT.

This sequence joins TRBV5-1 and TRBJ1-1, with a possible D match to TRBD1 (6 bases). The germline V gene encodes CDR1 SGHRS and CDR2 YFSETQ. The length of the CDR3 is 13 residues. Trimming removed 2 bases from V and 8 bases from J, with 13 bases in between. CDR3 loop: CASSFQGRFEAFF. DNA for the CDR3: TGCGCCAGCAGCTTCCAGGGGCGCTTCGAAGCTTTCTTT.

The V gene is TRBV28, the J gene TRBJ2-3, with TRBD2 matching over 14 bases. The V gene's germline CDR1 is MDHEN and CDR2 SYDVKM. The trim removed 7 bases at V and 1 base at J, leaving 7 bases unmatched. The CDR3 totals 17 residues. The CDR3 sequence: CASTFGGLAGGTDTQYF. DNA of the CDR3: TGTGCCAGCACCTTTGGGGGACTAGCGGGAGGCACAGATACGCAGTATTTT.

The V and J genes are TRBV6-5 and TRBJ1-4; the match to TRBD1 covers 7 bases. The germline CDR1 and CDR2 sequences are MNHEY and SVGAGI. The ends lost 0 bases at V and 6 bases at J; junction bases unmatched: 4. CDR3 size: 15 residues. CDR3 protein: CASSYSQGEYEKLFF. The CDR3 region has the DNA TGTGCCAGCAGTTACTCGCAGGGGGAGTATGAAAAACTGTTTTTT.

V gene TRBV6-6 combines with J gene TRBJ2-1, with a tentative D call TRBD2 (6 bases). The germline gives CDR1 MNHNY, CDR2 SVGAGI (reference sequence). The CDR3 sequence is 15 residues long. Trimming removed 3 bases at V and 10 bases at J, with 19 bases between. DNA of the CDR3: TGTGCCAGCAGTTATGGACTCGCGGGAATCGGCGAGCAGTTCTTC. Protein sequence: CASSYGLAGIGEQFF.

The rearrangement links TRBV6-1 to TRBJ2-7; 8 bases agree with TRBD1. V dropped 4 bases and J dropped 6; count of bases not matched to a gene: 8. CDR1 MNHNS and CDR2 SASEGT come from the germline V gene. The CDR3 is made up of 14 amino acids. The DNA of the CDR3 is TGTGCCAGCAGTGTCTCGTGGACAGGGCTCGAGCAGTACTTC. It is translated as CASSVSWTGLEQYF.

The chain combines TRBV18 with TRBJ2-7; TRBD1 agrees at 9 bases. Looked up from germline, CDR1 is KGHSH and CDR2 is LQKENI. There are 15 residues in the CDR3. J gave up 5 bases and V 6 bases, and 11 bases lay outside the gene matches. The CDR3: CASSAAGTGKNEQYF. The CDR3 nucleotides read TGTGCCAGCTCCGCAGCGGGGACAGGGAAAAACGAGCAGTACTTC.

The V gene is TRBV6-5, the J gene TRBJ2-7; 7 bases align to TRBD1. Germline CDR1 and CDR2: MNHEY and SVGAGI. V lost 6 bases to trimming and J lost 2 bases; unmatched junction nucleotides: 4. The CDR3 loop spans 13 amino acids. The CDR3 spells CASRGQPTYEQYF. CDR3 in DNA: TGTGCCAGCAGGGGACAGCCTACCTACGAGCAGTACTTC.

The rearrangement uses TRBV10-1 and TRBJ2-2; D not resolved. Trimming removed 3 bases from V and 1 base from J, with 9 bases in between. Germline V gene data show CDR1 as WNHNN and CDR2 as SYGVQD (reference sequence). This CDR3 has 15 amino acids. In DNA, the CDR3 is TGCGCCAGCAGTGATCCCGGGTTGAACACCGGGGAGCTGTTTTTT. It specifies CASSDPGLNTGELFF.

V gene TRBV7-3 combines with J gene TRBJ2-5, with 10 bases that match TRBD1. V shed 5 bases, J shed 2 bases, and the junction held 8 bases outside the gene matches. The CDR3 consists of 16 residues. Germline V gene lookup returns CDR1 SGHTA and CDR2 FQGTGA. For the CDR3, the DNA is TGTGCCAGCAGCCCCGGGACAGGGGTCGGGCAAGAGACCCAGTACTTC. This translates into CASSPGTGVGQETQYF.

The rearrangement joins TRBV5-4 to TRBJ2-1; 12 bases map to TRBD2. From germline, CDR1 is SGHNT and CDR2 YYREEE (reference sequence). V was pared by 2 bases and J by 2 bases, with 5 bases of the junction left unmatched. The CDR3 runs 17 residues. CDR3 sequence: CASSLGASGRAYNEQFF. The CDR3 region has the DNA TGTGCCAGCAGCTTAGGGGCTAGCGGGAGGGCCTACAATGAGCAGTTCTTC. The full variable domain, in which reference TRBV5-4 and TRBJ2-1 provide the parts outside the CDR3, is ETGVTQSPTHLIKTRGQQVTLRCSSQSGHNTVSWYQQALGQGPQFIFQYYREEENGRGNFPPRFSGLQFPNYSSELNVNALELDDSALYLCASSLGASGRAYNEQFFGPGTRLTVL.